This T cell receptor (beta chain) comes out of a study of cytomegalovirus exposure and HLA in healthy donors. This PCR relied on a set of 60 Vbeta primers and 13 Jbeta primers. In the study's own analysis: The authors later counted roughly 87 million unique TCR beta chains, roughly 10 million of them shared. Here immunoSEQ multiplex PCR was the method, and the copy in TCRdb shows in-frame clones only, minus some. D and trimming were read from the DNA, whereas the V and J calls and clone size are those reported in that table. The sample table includes more than 45,000 clones. Regarding the study as a whole: The classifier reportedly diagnosed cytomegalovirus status with high specificity and sensitivity.

With respect to this clone: What it recognizes is unknown.

From germline, CDR1 is SQVTM and CDR2 ANQGSEA. The trim removed 4 bases at V and 6 bases at J, leaving 6 bases unmatched. The CDR3 is made up of 13 amino acids. The sample taken for sequencing was PBMCs. The chain couples TRBV29-1 to TRBJ2-1, with 7 bases identical to TRBD2. This receptor was identified in a woman aged 30 to 39 in good health and CMV-seropositive. CDR3 protein: CSVVVTSSNEQFF. The DNA for the CDR3 is TGCAGCGTTGTTGTGACTAGCAGCAATGAGCAGTTCTTC.